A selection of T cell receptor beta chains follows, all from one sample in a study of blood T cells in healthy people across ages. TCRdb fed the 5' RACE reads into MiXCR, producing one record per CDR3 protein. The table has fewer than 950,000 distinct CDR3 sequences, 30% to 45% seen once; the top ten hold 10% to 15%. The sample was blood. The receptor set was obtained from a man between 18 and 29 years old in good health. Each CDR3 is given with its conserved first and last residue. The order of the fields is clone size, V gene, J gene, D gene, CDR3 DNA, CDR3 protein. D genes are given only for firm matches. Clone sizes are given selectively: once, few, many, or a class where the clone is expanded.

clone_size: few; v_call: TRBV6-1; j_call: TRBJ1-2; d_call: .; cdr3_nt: TGTGCCAGCAGTGAAGCGCTTCGGGGCCCCTATGGCTACACCTTC; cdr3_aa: CASSEALRGPYGYTF
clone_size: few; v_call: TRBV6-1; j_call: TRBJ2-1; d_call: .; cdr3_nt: TGTGCCAGCAGTGAAAGCCAGGGTGTGAGGTATGAGCAGTTCTTC; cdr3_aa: CASSESQGVRYEQFF
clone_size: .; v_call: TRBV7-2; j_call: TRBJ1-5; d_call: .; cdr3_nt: TGTGCCAGCAGCTTTGACAGTATCCAGCCCCAGCATTTT; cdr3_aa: CASSFDSIQPQHF
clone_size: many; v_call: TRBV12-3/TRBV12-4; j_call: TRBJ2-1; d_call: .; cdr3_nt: TGTGCCAGCAGTTCCACCCTTATAGTAAATGAGCAGTTCTTC; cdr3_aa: CASSSTLIVNEQFF
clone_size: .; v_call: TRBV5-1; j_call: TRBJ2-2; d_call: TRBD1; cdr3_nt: TGCGCCAGCAGGGACGGGACAGGGGGACCGACCGGGGAGCTGTTTTTT; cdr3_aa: CASRDGTGGPTGELFF
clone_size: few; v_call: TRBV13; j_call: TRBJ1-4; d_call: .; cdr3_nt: TGTGCCAGCAGCCGAGGAGGGGAAAAACTGTTTTTT; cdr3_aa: CASSRGGEKLFF
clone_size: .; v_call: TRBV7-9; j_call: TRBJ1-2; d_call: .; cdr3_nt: TGTACCAGCAGCTTTGAAGGGAACTATGGCTACACCTTC; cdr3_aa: CTSSFEGNYGYTF
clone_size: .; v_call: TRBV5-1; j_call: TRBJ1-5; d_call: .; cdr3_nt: TGCGCCAGCAGTCCTGGGACTTTGAGCTCTAGCAATCAGCCCCAGCATTTT; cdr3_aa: CASSPGTLSSSNQPQHF
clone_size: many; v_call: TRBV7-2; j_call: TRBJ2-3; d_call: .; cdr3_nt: TGTGCCAGCCGTCTAGAGGCTAGCACAGATACGCAGTATTTT; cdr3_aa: CASRLEASTDTQYF
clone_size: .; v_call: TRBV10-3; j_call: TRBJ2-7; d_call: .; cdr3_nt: TGTGCCATCAGTGAGCCCGAAACCGGGATGGTCTCCTACGAGCAGTACTTC; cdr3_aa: CAISEPETGMVSYEQYF
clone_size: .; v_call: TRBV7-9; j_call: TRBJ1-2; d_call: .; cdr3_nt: TGTGCCAGCAGCCCCCCGGCCGGGACCAGCTATGGCTACACCTTC; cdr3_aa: CASSPPAGTSYGYTF
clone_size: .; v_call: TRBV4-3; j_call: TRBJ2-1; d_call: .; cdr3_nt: TGCGCCAGCAGCCAAGATCGGACGGGTGATCAGTTCTTC; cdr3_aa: CASSQDRTGDQFF
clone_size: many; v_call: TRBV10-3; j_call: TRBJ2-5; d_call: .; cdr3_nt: TGTGCCATCAGCTCCAGGGTTCAAGGAGAGACCCAGTACTTC; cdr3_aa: CAISSRVQGETQYF
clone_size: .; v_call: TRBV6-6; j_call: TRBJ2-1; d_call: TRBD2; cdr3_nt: TGTGTCAGCAGCCCTGGGACTAGCGGGGAGCTTTGGAATGAGCAGTTCTTC; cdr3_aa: CVSSPGTSGELWNEQFF
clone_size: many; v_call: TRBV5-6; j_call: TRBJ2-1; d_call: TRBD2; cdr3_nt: TGTGCCAGCAGCCTGGAGGTAGCGGGGTACAATGAGCAGTTCTTC; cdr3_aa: CASSLEVAGYNEQFF
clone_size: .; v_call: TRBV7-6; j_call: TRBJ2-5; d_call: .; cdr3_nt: TGTGCCAGCAGCTTAGAGGCCCCGTCGGGGAATGAGCAGTACTTC; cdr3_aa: CASSLEAPSGNEQYF
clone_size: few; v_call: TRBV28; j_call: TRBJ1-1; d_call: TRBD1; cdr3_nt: TGTGCCAGCAGCGGTCCCAGGGGGAATTGGTTAAACACTGAAGCTTTCTTT; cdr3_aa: CASSGPRGNWLNTEAFF
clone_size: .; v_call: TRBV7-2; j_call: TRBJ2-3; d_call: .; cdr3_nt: TGTGCCAGCAGCTCCTCGGGTCGGGGGAGCACAGATACGCAGTATTTT; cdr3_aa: CASSSSGRGSTDTQYF
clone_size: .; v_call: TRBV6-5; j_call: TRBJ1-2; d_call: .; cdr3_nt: TGTGCCAGCAGCCCAGGCTACAGGGCCTCCAACTATGGCTACACCTTC; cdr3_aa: CASSPGYRASNYGYTF
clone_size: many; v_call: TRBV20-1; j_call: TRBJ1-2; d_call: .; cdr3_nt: TGCAGTGCTAGCGGGCAGGGTGTAGGGACTAACTATGGCTACACCTTC; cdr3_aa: CSASGQGVGTNYGYTF
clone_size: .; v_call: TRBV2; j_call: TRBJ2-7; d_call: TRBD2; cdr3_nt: TGTGCCAGCAGCCTCCTAGCGGGGGGGAAATACAATGAGCAGTACTTC; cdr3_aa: CASSLLAGGKYNEQYF
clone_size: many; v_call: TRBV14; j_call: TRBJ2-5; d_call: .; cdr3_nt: TGTGCCAGCAGCCAAGATGGTCTTTACCAAGAGACCCAGTACTTC; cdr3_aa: CASSQDGLYQETQYF
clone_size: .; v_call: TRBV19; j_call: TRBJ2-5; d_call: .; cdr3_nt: TGTGCCAGTAGTATGGCGGGGCGGGAGACCCAGTACTTC; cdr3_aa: CASSMAGRETQYF
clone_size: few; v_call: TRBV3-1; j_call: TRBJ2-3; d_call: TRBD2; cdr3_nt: TGTGCCAGCAGCCCGCGGGGACTAGCGGTCCAGCATACGCAGTATTTT; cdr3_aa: CASSPRGLAVQHTQYF
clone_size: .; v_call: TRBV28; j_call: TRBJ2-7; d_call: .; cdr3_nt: TGTGCCAGCAGTCTAGAACTTCAGGGGTCCTACGAGCAGTACTTC; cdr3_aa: CASSLELQGSYEQYF
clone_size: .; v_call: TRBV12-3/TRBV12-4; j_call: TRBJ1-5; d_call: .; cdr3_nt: TGTGCCAGCAGTTCTCAGGGTGGCCAGCCCCAGCATTTT; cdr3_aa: CASSSQGGQPQHF
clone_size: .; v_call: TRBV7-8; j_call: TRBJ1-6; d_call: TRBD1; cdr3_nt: TGTGCCAGCAGGGGGGCAGGGGGCAATAATTCACCCCTCCACTTT; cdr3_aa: CASRGAGGNNSPLHF
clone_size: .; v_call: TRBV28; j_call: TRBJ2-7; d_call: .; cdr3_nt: TGTGCCAGCGCGTCTGGCTACGAGCAGTACTTC; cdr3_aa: CASASGYEQYF
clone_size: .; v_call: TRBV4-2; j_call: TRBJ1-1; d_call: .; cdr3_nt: TGTGCCAGCAGCCAAGATCGGACACGGAACACTGAAGCTTTCTTT; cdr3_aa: CASSQDRTRNTEAFF
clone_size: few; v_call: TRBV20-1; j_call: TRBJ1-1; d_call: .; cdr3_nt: TGCAGTGCTAGAGATCTGGGAACGTTCACTGAAGCTTTCTTT; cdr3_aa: CSARDLGTFTEAFF
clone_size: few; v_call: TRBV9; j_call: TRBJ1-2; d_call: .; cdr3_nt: TGTGCCAGCAGCGTAGGGACCGAACCGTGGGGCTACACCTTC; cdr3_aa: CASSVGTEPWGYTF
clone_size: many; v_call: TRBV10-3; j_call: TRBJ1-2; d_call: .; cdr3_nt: TGTGCCATCGGTAAAGGGGCCGACTATGGCTACACCTTC; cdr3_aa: CAIGKGADYGYTF
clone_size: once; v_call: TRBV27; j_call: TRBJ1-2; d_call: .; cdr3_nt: TGTGCCAGCAGTTTATCGCTCAGTCCTGGATCGGGCTACACCTTC; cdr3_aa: CASSLSLSPGSGYTF
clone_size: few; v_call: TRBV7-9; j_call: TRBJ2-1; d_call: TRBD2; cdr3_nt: TGTGCCAGCAGCTTACTCCCCCAAGCGGGGATTGAGCAGTTCTTC; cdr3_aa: CASSLLPQAGIEQFF
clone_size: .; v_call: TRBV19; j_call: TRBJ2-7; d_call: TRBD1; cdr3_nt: TGTGCCAGTAGTATAGGAACAGGGGGAAGCGAGCAGTACTTC; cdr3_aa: CASSIGTGGSEQYF
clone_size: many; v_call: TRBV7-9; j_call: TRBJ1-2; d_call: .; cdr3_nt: TGTGCCAGCAGCCCTGGGACGGATGGATACACCTTC; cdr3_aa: CASSPGTDGYTF
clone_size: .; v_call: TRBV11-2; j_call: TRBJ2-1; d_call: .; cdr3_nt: TGTGCCAGCACCCACAGGGTGGGGGAGACCCAGTTCTTC; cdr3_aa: CASTHRVGETQFF
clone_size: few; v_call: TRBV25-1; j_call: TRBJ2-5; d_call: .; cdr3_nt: TGTGCCAGCCAGCAGACTACTCCGGGGCGCAGGGTCCTACAAGAGACCCAGTACTTC; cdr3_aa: CASQQTTPGRRVLQETQYF
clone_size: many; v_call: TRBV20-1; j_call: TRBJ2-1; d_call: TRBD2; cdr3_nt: TGCAGTGCTAGACCACTAGCGGGGGATTGGGGCAATGAGCAGTTCTTC; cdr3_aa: CSARPLAGDWGNEQFF
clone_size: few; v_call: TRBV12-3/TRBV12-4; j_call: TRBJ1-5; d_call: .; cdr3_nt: TGTGCCAGCAGAGGTCGAGAGGGCAGCAATCAGCCCCAGCATTTT; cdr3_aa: CASRGREGSNQPQHF
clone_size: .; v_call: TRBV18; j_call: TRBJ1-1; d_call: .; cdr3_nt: TGTGCCAGCTCACCACGGACAGCGTCGACTGAAGCTTTCTTT; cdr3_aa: CASSPRTASTEAFF
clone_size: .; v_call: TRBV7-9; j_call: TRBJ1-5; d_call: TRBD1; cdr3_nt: TGTGCCAGCAGCTTATCGACCTGGCGGGACAGGGGGCCCCAGCCCCAGCATTTT; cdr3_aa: CASSLSTWRDRGPQPQHF
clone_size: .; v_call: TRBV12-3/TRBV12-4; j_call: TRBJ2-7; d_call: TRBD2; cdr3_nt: TGTGCCAGCAGTCCAAGGACTAGTAGCACCTACAATGAGCAGTACTTC; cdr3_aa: CASSPRTSSTYNEQYF
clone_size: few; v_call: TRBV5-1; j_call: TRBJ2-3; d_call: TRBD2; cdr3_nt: TGCGCCAGCCGTCCTTCTAGCGGGGGCGGGGATACGCAGTATTTT; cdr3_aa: CASRPSSGGGDTQYF
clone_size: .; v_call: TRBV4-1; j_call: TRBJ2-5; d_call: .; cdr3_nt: TGCGCCAGCAGCCAAGTGGATCTCCTGCCAGCCATAGAGACCCAGTACTTC; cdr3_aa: CASSQVDLLPAIETQYF
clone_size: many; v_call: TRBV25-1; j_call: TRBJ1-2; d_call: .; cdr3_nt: TGTGCCAGCAGTGAAGGGGCCCCGAGAGACACCTATGGCTACACCTTC; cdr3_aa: CASSEGAPRDTYGYTF
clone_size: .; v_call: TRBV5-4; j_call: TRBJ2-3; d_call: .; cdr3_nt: TGTGCCAGCAGCTTGGCCCAGGGGTCCTACACAGATACGCAGTATTTT; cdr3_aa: CASSLAQGSYTDTQYF
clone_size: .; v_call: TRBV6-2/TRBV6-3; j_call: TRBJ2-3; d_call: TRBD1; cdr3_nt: TGTGCCAGCACCGAGGGACAGGTCCCCGATACGCAGTATTTT; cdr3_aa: CASTEGQVPDTQYF
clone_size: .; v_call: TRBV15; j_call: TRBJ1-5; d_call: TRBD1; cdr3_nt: TGTACCACCAGCAGGAGCAGGGGGCAGGGTAATCAGCCCCAGCATTTT; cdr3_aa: CTTSRSRGQGNQPQHF
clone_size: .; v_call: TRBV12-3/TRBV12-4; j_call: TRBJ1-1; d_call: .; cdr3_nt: TGTGCCAGCAGTCCCGGCACGGCTAGTCCTCGGGCTTTCTTT; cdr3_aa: CASSPGTASPRAFF
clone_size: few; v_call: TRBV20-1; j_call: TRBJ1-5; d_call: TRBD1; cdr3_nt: TGCAGTGCTCCGCTACAGGGGGTAGGGCAGCCCCAGCATTTT; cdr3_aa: CSAPLQGVGQPQHF
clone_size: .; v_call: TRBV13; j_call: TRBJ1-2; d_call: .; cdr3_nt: TGTGCCAGCAGCTCAAGCGGGTACCTCTATGGCTACACCTTC; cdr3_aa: CASSSSGYLYGYTF
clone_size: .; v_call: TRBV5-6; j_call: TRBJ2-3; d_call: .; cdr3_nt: TGTGCCAGCAGCCCGAGATTTATAACAGGGACCGATACGCAGTATTTT; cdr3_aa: CASSPRFITGTDTQYF